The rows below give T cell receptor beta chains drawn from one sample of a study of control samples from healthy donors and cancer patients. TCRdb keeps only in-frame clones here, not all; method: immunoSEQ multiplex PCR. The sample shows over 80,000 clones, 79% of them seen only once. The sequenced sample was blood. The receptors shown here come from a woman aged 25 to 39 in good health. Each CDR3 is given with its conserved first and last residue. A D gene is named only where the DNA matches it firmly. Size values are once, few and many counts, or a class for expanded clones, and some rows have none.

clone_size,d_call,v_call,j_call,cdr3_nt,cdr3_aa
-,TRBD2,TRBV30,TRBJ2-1,TGTGCCTGGAGAGGCGGACTGACTAGCGGGGTATACAATGAGCAGTTCTTC,CAWRGGLTSGVYNEQFF
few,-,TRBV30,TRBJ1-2,TGTGCCTGGAGTGTACTTGGGCCGGGAAGGGATGGCTACACCTTC,CAWSVLGPGRDGYTF
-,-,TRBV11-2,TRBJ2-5,TGTGCCAGCAGCTTACTTCTAGGTGGGGGAGAGACCCAGTACTTC,CASSLLLGGGETQYF
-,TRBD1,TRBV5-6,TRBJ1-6,TGTGCCAGCAGCTTCCGTAGGGGGCCGGGATATAATTCACCCCTCCACTTT,CASSFRRGPGYNSPLHF
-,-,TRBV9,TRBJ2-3,TGTGCCAGCAGCGCAGGGGATACGCAGTATTTT,CASSAGDTQYF
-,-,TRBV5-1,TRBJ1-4,TGCGCCAGCAGCTTGTTAGGGGATAATGAAAAACTGTTTTTT,CASSLLGDNEKLFF
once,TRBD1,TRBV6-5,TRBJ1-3,TGTGCCGGACAGGGTGAAAACACCATATATTTT,CAGQGENTIYF
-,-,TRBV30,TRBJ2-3,TGTGCCTGGAGTGTAAACGGCAGAGATACGCAGTATTTT,CAWSVNGRDTQYF
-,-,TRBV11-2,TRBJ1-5,TGTGCCAGCAGCTTAGAGGTGAATCAGCCCCAGCATTTT,CASSLEVNQPQHF
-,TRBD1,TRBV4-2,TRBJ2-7,TGTGCCAGCAGCCAAGCCGGGACAGGGGGCAGGTACGAGCAGTACTTC,CASSQAGTGGRYEQYF
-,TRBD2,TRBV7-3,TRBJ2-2,TGTGCCAGCACCCCGGGGGGAGGAAGGACCGGGGAGCTGTTTTTT,CASTPGGGRTGELFF
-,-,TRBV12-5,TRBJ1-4,TGTGCTAGTGGTTTGGTACAAGAAAAACTGTTTTTT,CASGLVQEKLFF
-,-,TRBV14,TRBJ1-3,TGTGCCAGCAGCCAAGGTTTTTCTGGAAACACCATATATTTT,CASSQGFSGNTIYF
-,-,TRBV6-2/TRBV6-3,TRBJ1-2,TGTGCCAGCAGTCTTGGGGGGCCTGGCTACACCTTC,CASSLGGPGYTF
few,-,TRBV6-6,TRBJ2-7,TGTGCCAGCAGTGCCGGGCGGGCCTACGAGCAGTACTTC,CASSAGRAYEQYF